The 27 T cell receptor beta chains presented below share a single source sample, sequenced in a study of blood T cell repertoires in COVID-19. The assay was immunoSEQ multiplex PCR, and TCRdb's table has in-frame clones only and misses some. The data contain approximately 170,000 clones, roughly 80% of them singletons. Sequencing was carried out using peripheral blood. The receptors here all came from a woman older than 75 with COVID-19, enrolled during active disease.

The chain has TRBV7-9 and TRBJ1-6; D unresolved. Germline CDR1 and CDR2: SEHNR and FQNEAQ (reference sequence). The CDR3 is 14 amino acids. Trimming pared 3 bases from V and 4 bases from J, leaving 7 bases between. The CDR3 spells CASSFEDYNSPLHF. Written as DNA, the CDR3 is TGTGCCAGCAGCTTCGAGGATTATAATTCACCCCTCCACTTT.

This sequence joins TRBV5-4 and TRBJ2-5; D ambiguous. The CDR3 length is 14 residues. Germline loops: CDR1 SGHNT, CDR2 YYREEE (reference sequence). V lost 0 bases to trimming and J lost 0 bases, with 6 bases between them. The CDR3 spells CASSLAGNQETQYF. In DNA, the CDR3 is TGTGCCAGCAGCTTGGCCGGTAACCAAGAGACCCAGTACTTC.

The chain combines TRBV15 with TRBJ2-7; perhaps TRBD1 as D (6 bases). Germline CDR1 is LNHNV and CDR2 is YYDKDF (reference sequence). The CDR3 consists of 13 residues. Trimming cost V 5 bases and J 6 bases, with 14 bases left between them. CDR3 coding DNA: TGTGCCACCAGCTCGCGCAGGGGATCCGAGCAGTACTTC. The encoded protein is CATSSRRGSEQYF. Based on the CDR3 plus reference TRBV15 and TRBJ2-7, the full variable domain is DAMVIQNPRYQVTQFGKPVTLSCSQTLNHNVMYWYQQKSSQAPKLLFHYYDKDFNNEADTPDNFQSRRPNTSFCFLDIRSPGLGDTAMYLCATSSRRGSEQYFGPGTRLTVT.

The rearrangement uses TRBV6-5 and TRBJ2-5; possible D gene TRBD2, 6 bases. CDR3 length: 14 residues. Germline CDR1 and CDR2: MNHEY and SVGAGI. Trimming removed 10 bases at V and 4 bases at J, with 19 bases between. CDR3 residues: CATRAAGGRETQYF. The CDR3 DNA follows: TGTGCCACCCGGGCCGCCGGGGGTAGAGAGACCCAGTACTTC.

The rearrangement joins TRBV6-5 to TRBJ1-6; 7 positions match TRBD1. The trim removed 0 bases at V and 10 bases at J, leaving 6 bases unmatched. From germline, CDR1 is MNHEY and CDR2 SVGAGI. The CDR3 loop spans 15 amino acids. This CDR3 reads CASSYSIQGDSPLHF. The CDR3 nucleotides read TGTGCCAGCAGTTACTCGATCCAGGGGGACTCACCCCTCCACTTT.

V gene TRBV6-5 combines with J gene TRBJ2-7; D perhaps matches TRBD1 (5 bases). V gave up 5 bases and J gave up 2 bases, with 13 bases separating them. CDR1 and CDR2 (germline): MNHEY, SVGAGI. The CDR3 is made up of 14 amino acids. CDR3 region: CASSTPGWTYEQYF. The CDR3 DNA sequence: TGTGCCAGCAGTACACCAGGGTGGACCTACGAGCAGTACTTC.

The chain combines TRBV20-1 with TRBJ1-6; D might be TRBD1 (6 bases). There are 14 residues in the CDR3. Trimming left V 3 bases short and J 10 bases short, with 16 bases between. Per the germline V gene, CDR1 is DFQATT and CDR2 is SNEGSKA (reference sequence). The CDR3, as DNA: TGCAGTGCTAGTCCGGCACAGGGCTGGTCACCCCTCCACTTT. Translated, it gives CSASPAQGWSPLHF.

This clone was counted a few times. V gene TRBV5-4 combines with J gene TRBJ2-7; TRBD1 matches at 7 bases. Per the germline V gene, CDR1 is SGHNT and CDR2 is YYREEE (reference sequence). This CDR3 contains 17 residues. With 0 bases clipped from V and 3 bases from J, the junction kept 12 bases outside the gene matches. CDR3 loop: CASSLGQGPSMLYEQYF. In DNA form, the CDR3 reads TGTGCCAGCAGCTTGGGACAGGGTCCTTCGATGCTCTACGAGCAGTACTTC.

V gene TRBV11-2 combines with J gene TRBJ2-1; 8 bases align to TRBD2. Per the germline V gene, CDR1 is SGHAT and CDR2 is FQNNGV. The J segment lost 9 bases and the V segment lost 2 bases, leaving 9 bases of the junction unmatched. CDR3 length equals 15 residues. CDR3 protein: CASSLSTSGSFEQFF. The CDR3 DNA follows: TGTGCCAGCAGCTTAAGCACTAGCGGATCATTTGAGCAGTTCTTC.

The V gene is TRBV5-6, the J gene TRBJ1-1; no clear D gene. The V gene lost 3 bases and the J gene lost 1 base, with 16 bases spanning the gap. Germline V gives CDR1 SGHDT, CDR2 YYEEEE. The CDR3 runs to 16 residues. CDR3 bases: TGTGCCAGCAGCTCTACTGGGCGAAGTAGGAACACTGAAGCTTTCTTT. Protein product: CASSSTGRSRNTEAFF.

The chain uses TRBV21-1 and TRBJ2-5; the D call TRBD1 from the table was never checked on the DNA. TRBV21-1 is marked as a pseudogene. The CDR3 has 21 amino acids. The CDR3 bases are TGTGCCAGCAGCAAAGATTCCGCCGACTTTGGGGGCCCTAATAAGATAGAGACCCAGTACTTC. Its translation is CASSKDSADFGGPNKIETQYF.

The chain couples TRBV3-1 (or the pseudogene TRBV3-2) to TRBJ1-4; TRBD1 agrees at 7 bases. The CDR3 runs to 13 residues. The V gene's germline CDR1 is LGHDT and CDR2 YNNKEL (reference sequence). The ends lost 6 bases at V and 4 bases at J; junction bases unmatched: 2. CDR3 sequence (DNA): TGTGCCAGCAGTCGACAGGGTAATGAAAAACTGTTTTTT. This encodes CASSRQGNEKLFF.

The chain couples TRBV5-1 to TRBJ1-3; possibly TRBD1 for D (5 bases). Germline CDR1 is SGHRS and CDR2 is YFSETQ. Trimming took 0 bases from V and 0 from J, leaving 13 bases between them. This CDR3 comprises 17 residues. This CDR3 is CASSLVPRANSGNTIYF. In nucleotides, the CDR3 is TGCGCCAGCAGCTTGGTGCCCAGGGCAAACTCTGGAAACACCATATATTTT.

The chain combines TRBV27 with TRBJ1-1; D not resolved. The germline gives CDR1 MNHEY, CDR2 SMNVEV (reference sequence). CDR3 length: 12 amino acids. The V end lost 6 bases, the J end lost 5 bases, and 10 bases lay between the germline ends. The CDR3 bases are TGTGCCAGCAGGGGCAGGAGGACTGAAGCTTTCTTT. As protein: CASRGRRTEAFF.

This sequence joins TRBV10-3 and TRBJ2-5; maybe TRBD2 (6 bases). V was pared by 0 bases and J by 5 bases, with 7 bases between. Germline loops: CDR1 ENHRY, CDR2 SYGVKD. This CDR3 is 13 amino acids long. CDR3 DNA: TGTGCCATCAGTGAGTCGGGGAGGGAGACCCAGTACTTC. Residues: CAISESGRETQYF.

The rearrangement joins TRBV9 to TRBJ2-2; no clear D. The V gene lost 3 bases and the J gene lost 1 base, with 7 bases spanning the gap. Germline assignment: CDR1 SGDLS and CDR2 YYNGEE. The CDR3 is 14 amino acids. Here the CDR3 DNA reads TGTGCCAGCAGCGCAAACAGGAACACCGGGGAGCTGTTTTTT. Translation gives CASSANRNTGELFF. Together with reference TRBV9 and TRBJ2-2, the CDR3 gives the full variable domain: DSGVTQTPKHLITATGQRVTLRCSPRSGDLSVYWYQQSLDQGLQFLIQYYNGEERAKGNILERFSAQQFPDLHSELNLSSLELGDSALYFCASSANRNTGELFFGEGSRLTVL.

In regard to this clone: One end of the junction is discordant with germline, which a read error may explain. The CDR3 is CASSLGANAEAFF. The CDR3 coding sequence is TGTGCCAGCAGTCTGGGGGCGAACGCTGAAGCTTTCTTT. This sequence joins TRBV28 and TRBJ1-1, with a possible D match to TRBD1 (6 bases). Germline V lookup: CDR1 MDHEN, CDR2 SYDVKM. The CDR3 contains 13 residues. The full variable domain, with the rest looked up from reference TRBV28 and TRBJ1-1, is DVKVTQSSRYLVKRTGEKVFLECVQDMDHENMFWYRQDPGLGLRLIYFSYDVKMKEKGDIPEGYSVSREKKERFSLILESASTNQTSMYLCASSLGANAEAFFGQGTRLTVV.

The chain joins TRBV5-6 to TRBJ2-1; TRBD2 matches at 11 bases. Germline-derived CDR1 and CDR2 are SGHDT and YYEEEE. V was clipped by 0 bases and J by 9 bases; unmatched bases: 5. This CDR3 comprises 15 residues. For the CDR3, the DNA is TGTGCCAGCAGCTTGGCCGAGACTAGCGGGGTTGAGCAGTTCTTC. This translates into CASSLAETSGVEQFF. The full variable domain, rest sourced from reference TRBV5-6 and TRBJ2-1, is DAGVTQSPTHLIKTRGQQVTLRCSPKSGHDTVSWYQQALGQGPQFIFQYYEEEERQRGNFPDRFSGHQFPNYSSELNVNALLLGDSALYLCASSLAETSGVEQFFGPGTRLTVL.

The chain uses TRBV5-1 and TRBJ2-3, with 12 bases aligning to TRBD2. The V gene end was trimmed by 0 bases and the J gene end by 5 bases; junction bases not matched to a gene: 10. Germline loops: CDR1 SGHRS, CDR2 YFSETQ. The CDR3 sequence is 18 residues long. The CDR3 bases are TGCGCCAGCAGCTTGGGGACACTAGCGGGGGGCTCCGGAGATACGCAGTATTTT. Translated, it gives CASSLGTLAGGSGDTQYF.

This chain links TRBV10-3 with TRBJ2-2; D is possibly TRBD1 (7 bases). This CDR3 comprises 15 residues. The germline V and J ends were trimmed by 11 bases and 4 bases, with 20 bases remaining between them. Germline CDR1 is ENHRY and CDR2 is SYGVKD. Written as DNA, the CDR3 is TGTGCCTCTAAGGAGGGGGCGAGGGGCACCGGGGAGCTGTTTTTT. It codes for CASKEGARGTGELFF.

This clone has more than one count but fewer than ten. This CDR3 reads CSVEAGGEVHF. The CDR3 nucleotides read TGCAGCGTTGAGGCTGGGGGCGAGGTTCACTTT. V and J are TRBV29-1 and TRBJ1-6; D may be TRBD1 (6 bases). The CDR3 runs 11 residues. Germline lookup yields CDR1 SQVTM and CDR2 ANQGSEA. V was shortened by 3 bases and J by 19 bases, with 16 bases between the two germline ends.

V is TRBV6-5 and J is TRBJ1-1; D ambiguous. This CDR3 spans 14 amino acids. Germline CDR1 is MNHEY and CDR2 is SVGAGI. The V and J ends lost 0 bases and 4 bases respectively, with 9 bases between them. The CDR3: CASSYSEAFTEAFF. The CDR3, as DNA: TGTGCCAGCAGTTACTCGGAGGCGTTCACTGAAGCTTTCTTT.

The chain joins TRBV28 to TRBJ1-1; tentatively, D is TRBD1 (5 bases). The germline gives CDR1 MDHEN, CDR2 SYDVKM. The CDR3 length is 11 residues. Deletions cut 6 bases from V and 9 bases from J, with 11 bases between. The CDR3 reads CASSTTGKAFF. CDR3 in DNA: TGTGCCAGCAGCACCACAGGAAAAGCTTTCTTT.

The CDR3 sequence is CASSPRRTQYF. The CDR3 DNA reads as TGTGCCAGCAGTCCCCGTCGGACCCAGTACTTC. V is TRBV28 and J is TRBJ2-5; D uncertain. Germline CDR1 and CDR2: MDHEN and SYDVKM. The CDR3 has 11 amino acids. V gave up 5 bases and J gave up 7 bases, with 8 bases separating them. The complete variable domain, with remaining parts taken from reference TRBV28 and TRBJ2-5, reads DVKVTQSSRYLVKRTGEKVFLECVQDMDHENMFWYRQDPGLGLRLIYFSYDVKMKEKGDIPEGYSVSREKKERFSLILESASTNQTSMYLCASSPRRTQYFGPGTRLLVL.

The chain links TRBV5-6 to TRBJ1-1, with 8 bases matching TRBD1. Germline CDR1 SGHDT, CDR2 YYEEEE. V shed 3 bases, J shed 1 base, and the junction held 2 bases outside the gene matches. This CDR3 contains 14 residues. For the CDR3, the DNA is TGTGCCAGCAGCTCACAGGGGGGGAACACTGAAGCTTTCTTT. The encoded protein is CASSSQGGNTEAFF.

This clone appeared a single time. This chain links TRBV27 with TRBJ1-2; D uncertain. Germline V gene data show CDR1 as MNHEY and CDR2 as SMNVEV (reference sequence). This CDR3 is 13 amino acids long. The V gene lost 0 bases and the J gene lost 5 bases, with 7 bases spanning the gap. This chain's CDR3 is CASSLSVEYGYTF. DNA for the CDR3: TGTGCCAGCAGTTTATCGGTTGAGTATGGCTACACCTTC.

The V and J genes are TRBV28 and TRBJ2-1; 10 nucleotides align to TRBD1. With V trimmed by 5 bases and J by 8 bases, 12 bases remained unmatched. CDR3 length equals 16 residues. Germline CDR1 MDHEN, CDR2 SYDVKM. Here the CDR3 DNA reads TGTGCCAGCAGTCCCCCCTGGGGACAGGGGATATATGAGCAGTTCTTC. Residues: CASSPPWGQGIYEQFF. The whole variable domain, filled in from reference TRBV28 and TRBJ2-1, reads DVKVTQSSRYLVKRTGEKVFLECVQDMDHENMFWYRQDPGLGLRLIYFSYDVKMKEKGDIPEGYSVSREKKERFSLILESASTNQTSMYLCASSPPWGQGIYEQFFGPGTRLTVL.